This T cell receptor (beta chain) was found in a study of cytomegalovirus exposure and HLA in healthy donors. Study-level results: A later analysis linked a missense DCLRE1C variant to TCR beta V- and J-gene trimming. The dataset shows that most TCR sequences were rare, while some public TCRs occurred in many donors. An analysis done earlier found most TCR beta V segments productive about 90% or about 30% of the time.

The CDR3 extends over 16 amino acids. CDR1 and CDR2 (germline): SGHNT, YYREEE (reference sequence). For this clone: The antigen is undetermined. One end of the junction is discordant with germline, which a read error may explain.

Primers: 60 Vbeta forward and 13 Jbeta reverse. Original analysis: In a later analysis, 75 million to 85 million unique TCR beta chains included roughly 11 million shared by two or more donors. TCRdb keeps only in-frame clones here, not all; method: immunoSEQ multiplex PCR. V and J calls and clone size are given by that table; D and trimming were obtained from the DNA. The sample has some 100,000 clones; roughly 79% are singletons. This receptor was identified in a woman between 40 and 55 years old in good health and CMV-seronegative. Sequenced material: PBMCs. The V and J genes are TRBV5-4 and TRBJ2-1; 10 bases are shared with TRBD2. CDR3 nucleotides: TGTGCCAACAGCCTACCAGCGGGAGGGGCCTTGGGTGAGCAGTTCTTC. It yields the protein CANSLPAGGALGEQFF.